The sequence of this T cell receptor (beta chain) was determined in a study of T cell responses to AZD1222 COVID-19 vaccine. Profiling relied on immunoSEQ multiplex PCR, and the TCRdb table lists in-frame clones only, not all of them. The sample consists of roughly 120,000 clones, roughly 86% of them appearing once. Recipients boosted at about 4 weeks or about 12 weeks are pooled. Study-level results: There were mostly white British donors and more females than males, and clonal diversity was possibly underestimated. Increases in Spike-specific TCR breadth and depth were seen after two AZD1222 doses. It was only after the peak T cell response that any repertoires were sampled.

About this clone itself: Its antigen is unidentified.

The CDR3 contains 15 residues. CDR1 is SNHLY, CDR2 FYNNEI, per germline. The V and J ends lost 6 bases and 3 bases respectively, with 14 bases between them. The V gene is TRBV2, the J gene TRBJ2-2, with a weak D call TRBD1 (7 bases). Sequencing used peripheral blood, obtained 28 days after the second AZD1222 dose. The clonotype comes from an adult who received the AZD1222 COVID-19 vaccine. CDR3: CASSPRGVDTGELFF. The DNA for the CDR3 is TGTGCCAGCAGCCCCAGGGGGGTGGACACCGGGGAGCTGTTTTTT.